A single sample is the source of the 32 T cell receptor beta chains below, sequenced in a study of early T cells in non-severe SARS-CoV-2 infection. From the 5' RACE reads, TCRdb called clonotypes with MiXCR, one entry per CDR3 protein. Here the sample spans some 71,000 distinct CDR3 sequences, roughly an eighth being singletons. Sequences were derived from whole blood, sampled at baseline. The source is an adult who was a healthcare worker with PCR-confirmed SARS-CoV-2 infection or an uninfected control (not recorded which).

There are a few counts of this clonotype. The chain couples TRBV28 to TRBJ2-7; 9 bases align to TRBD1. The CDR3 is 13 residues long. The germline gives CDR1 MDHEN, CDR2 SYDVKM. J was trimmed by 6 bases and V by 5 bases; bases with no gene match: 5. The CDR3 loop is CASSPTGGSEQYF. In nucleotides, the CDR3 is TGTGCCAGCAGTCCGACAGGGGGAAGCGAGCAGTACTTC.

The chain employs TRBV18 and TRBJ1-6; D gene uncertain. The CDR3 sequence is 14 residues long. The germline V gene has CDR1 KGHSH and CDR2 LQKENI. Between the trimmed V and J ends, which lost 1 base and 7 bases, there was a span of 8 bases. DNA for the CDR3: TGTGCCAGCTCACCACGCCAGAAGAATTCACCCCTCCACTTT. Its protein is CASSPRQKNSPLHF. Combining the CDR3 with reference TRBV18 and TRBJ1-6 gives the whole variable domain NAGVMQNPRHLVRRRGQEARLRCSPMKGHSHVYWYRQLPEEGLKFMVYLQKENIIDESGMPKERFSAEFPKEGPSILRIQQVVRGDSAAYFCASSPRQKNSPLHFGNGTRLTVT.

This clonotype has ten or more counts. The chain has TRBV15 and TRBJ2-1; TRBD2 matches at 11 bases. The V gene end was trimmed by 6 bases and the J gene end by 5 bases; junction bases not matched to a gene: 6. The CDR3 covers 15 residues. CDR1 and CDR2 (germline): LNHNV, YYDKDF (reference sequence). The CDR3 DNA reads TGTGCCACCAGACGCCCGGGACTAGCGGACAATGAGCAGTTCTTC. Amino acid sequence: CATRRPGLADNEQFF.

The sample holds many counts of this clonotype. The chain recombines TRBV7-9 with TRBJ2-6; no clear D. The CDR3 is made up of 14 amino acids. V lost 6 bases, J lost 0 bases, and 6 bases lay in between. Germline lookup yields CDR1 SEHNR and CDR2 FQNEAQ (reference sequence). The CDR3 nucleotides read TGTGCCAGCAGTTTTACCTCTGGGGCCAACGTCCTGACTTTC. Amino acids: CASSFTSGANVLTF.

This clonotype was seen at least ten times. This sequence joins TRBV29-1 and TRBJ2-7; D gene uncertain. Germline V gene data show CDR1 as SQVTM and CDR2 as ANQGSEA. The length of the CDR3 is 12 residues. Trimming removed 0 bases at V and 4 bases at J, with 7 bases between. The CDR3 reads CSVEDPRYEQYF. The CDR3 region has the DNA TGCAGCGTTGAAGATCCGCGGTACGAGCAGTACTTC.

A few counts support this clonotype. The rearrangement joins TRBV20-1 to TRBJ2-7; D unclear. The germline V and J ends were trimmed by 0 bases and 5 bases, with 11 bases remaining between them. Germline-derived CDR1 and CDR2 are DFQATT and SNEGSKA (reference sequence). The CDR3 spans 13 residues. CDR3 nucleotides: TGCAGTGCTAGAGATTCTGCGTCTCACGAGCAGTACTTC. Residues: CSARDSASHEQYF.

V is TRBV19 and J is TRBJ2-4; D tentatively fits TRBD1 or TRBD2 (5 bases each). Germline loops: CDR1 LNHDA, CDR2 SQIVND (reference sequence). Deletions cut 7 bases from V and 1 base from J, with 14 bases between. The CDR3 covers 15 residues. CDR3 nucleotide sequence: TGTGCCAGTACTTGGGGCAGGGAGGCCAAAAACATTCAGTACTTC. This translates into CASTWGREAKNIQYF.

This clonotype has a count of ten or more. The chain has TRBV7-3 and TRBJ1-6, with 8 bases lining up with TRBD1. V gave up 4 bases and J gave up 7 bases; unmatched junction bases: 0. CDR1 SGHTA and CDR2 FQGTGA come from the germline V gene. The CDR3 is made up of 13 amino acids. CDR3 nucleotides: TGTGCCAGCAGCTCAGGGGGCAATTCACCCCTCCACTTT. It is translated as CASSSGGNSPLHF.

This clonotype was detected only a few times. The chain couples TRBV7-9 to TRBJ1-6, with 10 bases fitting TRBD1. V gave up 5 bases and J gave up 8 bases; unmatched junction bases: 3. CDR1 is SEHNR and CDR2 is FQNEAQ in the germline V gene (reference sequence). The CDR3 sequence is 14 residues long. The CDR3 DNA reads TGTGCCAGCAGCACCGGGACAGGGGATTCACCCCTCCACTTT. Its protein is CASSTGTGDSPLHF.

The genes are TRBV2 and TRBJ2-5; D perhaps matches TRBD1 (6 bases). Trimming removed 8 bases at V and 2 bases at J, with 9 bases between. CDR1 is SNHLY, CDR2 FYNNEI, per germline. This CDR3 is built from 12 residues. The CDR3 region is CASETGQETQYF. The CDR3 DNA reads TGTGCCAGCGAGACAGGACAAGAGACCCAGTACTTC. Variable domain in full (rest from reference TRBV2 and TRBJ2-5): EPEVTQTPSHQVTQMGQEVILRCVPISNHLYFYWYRQILGQKVEFLVSFYNNEISEKSEIFDDQFSVERPDGSNFTLKIRSTKLEDSAMYFCASETGQETQYFGPGTRLLVL.

This clonotype was seen more than once but under ten times. The genes are TRBV5-1 and TRBJ1-4; D gene uncertain. V shed 0 bases and J shed 6 bases, with 6 bases lying between them. The CDR3 sequence is 13 residues long. Germline loops: CDR1 SGHRS, CDR2 YFSETQ. CDR3 sequence reads: CASSLAGYEKLFF. For the CDR3, the DNA is TGCGCCAGCAGCTTGGCCGGGTATGAAAAACTGTTTTTT.

At least ten counts were recorded for this clonotype. V is TRBV27 and J is TRBJ1-1; D is unresolved. CDR3 size: 11 residues. Germline V gene data show CDR1 as MNHEY and CDR2 as SMNVEV (reference sequence). The CDR3, as DNA: TGTCAATCACTTGGGTTCACTGAAGCTTTCTTT. This codes for CQSLGFTEAFF.

V is TRBV18 and J is TRBJ2-7; D not resolved. Trimming took 3 bases from V and 2 from J, leaving 5 bases between them. Per germline, CDR1 KGHSH and CDR2 LQKENI. The CDR3 runs 12 residues. CDR3 amino acids: CASSPNTYEQYF. CDR3 DNA: TGTGCCAGCTCACCTAACACCTACGAGCAGTACTTC. The complete variable domain, with remaining parts taken from reference TRBV18 and TRBJ2-7, reads NAGVMQNPRHLVRRRGQEARLRCSPMKGHSHVYWYRQLPEEGLKFMVYLQKENIIDESGMPKERFSAEFPKEGPSILRIQQVVRGDSAAYFCASSPNTYEQYFGPGTRLTVT.

This clonotype was counted many times. The chain is built from TRBV5-1 and TRBJ1-4; 10 bases are a match to TRBD1. Unmatched junction bases numbered 2, after V lost 4 bases and J lost 8 bases. Germline assignment: CDR1 SGHRS and CDR2 YFSETQ. CDR3 length: 13 residues. Here the CDR3 reads CASSRGQGEKLFF. DNA for the CDR3: TGCGCCAGCAGCAGGGGACAGGGGGAAAAACTGTTTTTT.

This clonotype has just a few counts. In DNA, the CDR3 is TGCAGCGTTGAACGCCGCACAGATACGCAGTATTTT. Protein product: CSVERRTDTQYF. The V and J genes are TRBV29-1 and TRBJ2-3; D call uncertain. CDR1 and CDR2 (germline): SQVTM, ANQGSEA. V shed 2 bases and J shed 1 base, with 4 bases lying between them. The CDR3 totals 12 residues.

This clonotype turned up a few times. The genes are TRBV9 and TRBJ2-3, with D unclear. This CDR3 has 14 amino acids. Germline CDR1 SGDLS, CDR2 YYNGEE. V lost 4 bases, J lost 4 bases, and 13 bases lay in between. The CDR3 reads CASSISPPADTQYF. The CDR3 DNA sequence: TGTGCCAGCAGCATTTCGCCTCCCGCAGATACGCAGTATTTT. Supplemented by reference TRBV9 and TRBJ2-3, the full variable domain reads DSGVTQTPKHLITATGQRVTLRCSPRSGDLSVYWYQQSLDQGLQFLIQYYNGEERAKGNILERFSAQQFPDLHSELNLSSLELGDSALYFCASSISPPADTQYFGPGTRLTVL.

In its sample, this clonotype was seen many times. The chain joins TRBV7-2 to TRBJ2-2; no definite D call. The germline V gene encodes CDR1 SGHTA and CDR2 FQGNSA. The V gene lost 1 base and the J gene lost 1 base, with 1 base spanning the gap. The CDR3 loop spans 13 amino acids. The CDR3 here is CASSLGNTGELFF. The DNA for the CDR3 is TGTGCCAGCAGCTTAGGGAACACCGGGGAGCTGTTTTTT.

This clonotype showed up many times. V is TRBV13 and J is TRBJ2-7; a weak D match, TRBD2 (6 bases). The CDR3 has 14 residues. V was clipped by 6 bases and J by 2 bases, with 14 bases between them. The germline CDR1 and CDR2 sequences are PRHDT and FYEKMQ (reference sequence). The CDR3 DNA reads TGTGCCAGCAGTTTACGACTAGTTCCCTACGAGCAGTACTTC. Its translation: CASSLRLVPYEQYF.

This clonotype has just a few counts. The gene calls are TRBV20-1 and TRBJ2-4; no clear D. Trimming removed 2 bases at V and 0 bases at J, with 5 bases between. Germline V gene lookup returns CDR1 DFQATT and CDR2 SNEGSKA (reference sequence). This CDR3 has 13 amino acids. CDR3 in DNA: TGCAGTGCTAGACAGGTAGCCAAAAACATTCAGTACTTC. This gives the protein CSARQVAKNIQYF.

In this sample, this clonotype turned up a few times. The chain recombines TRBV11-2 with TRBJ1-4, with a possible D match to TRBD1 (6 bases). V lost 6 bases to trimming and J lost 0 bases, with 20 bases between them. The CDR3 is 18 residues long. Germline V lookup: CDR1 SGHAT, CDR2 FQNNGV. The CDR3 bases are TGTGCCAGCAGATACCAACCTGGACAGACAGCAACTAATGAAAAACTGTTTTTT. This codes for CASRYQPGQTATNEKLFF. Drawing the rest from reference TRBV11-2 and TRBJ1-4, the complete variable domain is EAGVAQSPRYKIIEKRQSVAFWCNPISGHATLYWYQQILGQGPKLLIQFQNNGVVDDSQLPKDRFSAERLKGVDSTLKIQPAKLEDSAVYLCASRYQPGQTATNEKLFFGSGTQLSVL.

This clonotype was observed many times. The CDR3 nucleotides read TGTGCCAGCAGCCAAGAAGGGACCTTCGACAATGAGCAGTTCTTC. This sequence encodes CASSQEGTFDNEQFF. V usage is TRBV3-1 and J usage is TRBJ2-1; either TRBD1 or TRBD2 may supply D (5 bases each). V dropped 0 bases and J dropped 5 bases, with 11 bases sitting between them. Germline assignment: CDR1 LGHDT and CDR2 YNNKEL (reference sequence). The CDR3 has 15 residues.

This clonotype was found many times. The chain couples TRBV9 to TRBJ2-1, with a tentative D call TRBD1 (6 bases). CDR1 is SGDLS and CDR2 is YYNGEE in the germline V gene. This CDR3 contains 16 residues. Deletions cut 4 bases from V and 6 bases from J, with 20 bases between. CDR3 in DNA: TGTGCCAGCAGCTCCCCATTAGGGACAATAGGCAATGAGCAGTTCTTC. Its translation is CASSSPLGTIGNEQFF.

This clonotype was seen at least ten times. The chain carries TRBV19 and TRBJ2-2; D ambiguous. CDR1 LNHDA and CDR2 SQIVND come from the germline V gene (reference sequence). V lost 1 base to trimming and J lost 4 bases, with 10 bases between them. This CDR3 has 15 amino acids. For the CDR3, the DNA is TGTGCCAGTAGTATAGTGCGCAGTCTCACCGGGGAGCTGTTTTTT. Protein sequence: CASSIVRSLTGELFF.

This clonotype was seen more than once but under ten times. The gene calls are TRBV5-1 and TRBJ1-5; possible D gene TRBD1, 6 bases. The CDR3 is 14 residues long. Germline CDR1 SGHRS, CDR2 YFSETQ. Trimming took 2 bases from V and 7 from J, leaving 13 bases between them. The CDR3, as DNA: TGCGCCAGCAGCTTACAGGGTTCAGGCCAGCCCCAGCATTTT. It specifies CASSLQGSGQPQHF. Filled out from reference TRBV5-1 and TRBJ1-5, the complete variable domain reads KAGVTQTPRYLIKTRGQQVTLSCSPISGHRSVSWYQQTPGQGLQFLFEYFSETQRNKGNFPGRFSGRQFSNSRSEMNVSTLELGDSALYLCASSLQGSGQPQHFGDGTRLSIL.

In its sample, this clonotype was seen many times. The J gene is TRBJ2-7, the V gene TRBV5-1, with D unclear. The CDR3 length is 11 residues. Trimming shortened V by 4 bases and J by 3 bases, and 5 bases separated the two germline ends. Germline lookup yields CDR1 SGHRS and CDR2 YFSETQ. The CDR3 coding sequence is TGCGCCAGCAGCCCCGGCTACGAGCAGTACTTC. Its protein product is CASSPGYEQYF.

This clonotype is categorized as medium-sized. The rearrangement links TRBV19 to TRBJ1-5; TRBD1 agrees at 7 bases. This CDR3 spans 16 amino acids. Germline V gene data show CDR1 as LNHDA and CDR2 as SQIVND (reference sequence). The V gene end was trimmed by 9 bases and the J gene end by 6 bases; junction bases not matched to a gene: 17. CDR3 loop: CASGRDRELVSQPQHF. CDR3 coding DNA: TGTGCCAGCGGAAGAGACAGGGAACTGGTCAGTCAGCCCCAGCATTTT.

This clonotype was counted a few times. The chain uses TRBV11-2 and TRBJ2-1; 8 bases map to TRBD2. Germline V gene data show CDR1 as SGHAT and CDR2 as FQNNGV. There are 13 residues in the CDR3. J was trimmed by 7 bases and V by 6 bases; bases with no gene match: 5. The CDR3 is CASRAGAGNEQFF. In nucleotides, the CDR3 is TGTGCCAGCAGAGCGGGAGCTGGTAATGAGCAGTTCTTC.

This clonotype has at least ten counts. This chain joins TRBV7-9 and TRBJ1-5; the D is unclear. From germline, CDR1 is SEHNR and CDR2 FQNEAQ (reference sequence). The CDR3 length is 12 residues. With 2 bases removed from V and 3 bases from J, the gap between germline ends came to 2 bases. CDR3 sequence reads: CASSLNNQPQHF. The CDR3 DNA sequence: TGTGCCAGCAGCTTAAACAATCAGCCCCAGCATTTT.

V and J are TRBV14 and TRBJ1-1; no clear D. Germline-derived CDR1 and CDR2 are SGHDN and FVKESK. The CDR3 extends over 13 amino acids. Trimming cost V 2 bases and J 6 bases, with 10 bases left between them. The CDR3 protein is CASSQSRVSEAFF. In DNA form, the CDR3 reads TGTGCCAGCAGCCAATCAAGGGTCTCTGAAGCTTTCTTT. Supplemented by reference TRBV14 and TRBJ1-1, the full variable domain reads EAGVTQFPSHSVIEKGQTVTLRCDPISGHDNLYWYRRVMGKEIKFLLHFVKESKQDESGMPNNRFLAERTGGTYSTLKVQPAELEDSGVYFCASSQSRVSEAFFGQGTRLTVV.

This clonotype was seen a handful of times. V usage is TRBV5-4 and J usage is TRBJ2-2, with D perhaps TRBD1 or TRBD2 (6 bases each). This CDR3 has 17 amino acids. Germline values: CDR1 SGHNT, CDR2 YYREEE (reference sequence). V was trimmed by 1 base and J by 1 base, leaving 14 bases between them. The DNA of the CDR3 is TGTGCCAGCAGCTTGTTGATCAGGGGACTGAACACCGGGGAGCTGTTTTTT. It codes for CASSLLIRGLNTGELFF.

This clonotype has a handful of counts. The J gene is TRBJ2-1, the V gene TRBV28; 9 bases agree with TRBD1. The CDR3 is 15 amino acids. V dropped 6 bases and J dropped 7; count of bases not matched to a gene: 10. Germline values: CDR1 MDHEN, CDR2 SYDVKM. CDR3 sequence: CASSVPQGARNEQFF. The CDR3 nucleotides are TGTGCCAGCAGCGTGCCACAGGGGGCGCGGAATGAGCAGTTCTTC.

Only a few counts were recorded for this clonotype. V gene TRBV7-8 combines with J gene TRBJ2-3; 15 nucleotides align to TRBD2. V trimming: 2 bases; J trimming: 3 bases; junction bases outside the gene matches: 12. The CDR3 totals 20 residues. In germline, CDR1 is SGHVS, CDR2 FQNEAQ. The CDR3 DNA reads as TGTGCCAGCAGCTTAATTTCCGGACTAGCGGGAGGGCCGGAGACAGATACGCAGTATTTT. Its translation is CASSLISGLAGGPETDTQYF. The full variable domain, rest sourced from reference TRBV7-8 and TRBJ2-3, is GAGVSQSPRYKVAKRGQDVALRCDPISGHVSLFWYQQALGQGPEFLTYFQNEAQLDKSGLPSDRFFAERPEGSVSTLKIQRTQQEDSAVYLCASSLISGLAGGPETDTQYFGPGTRLTVL.